The 23 T cell receptor beta chains below were found in one sample sequenced in a study of CD8+ T cells in alopecia areata. Sequencing used cDNA as its template, made by extracting RNA and reverse transcribing it. Clones were read by immunoSEQ multiplex PCR, and TCRdb kept only the in-frame ones, dropping some. The repertoire consists of some 4,800 clones, with less than 95% occurring once and the leading ten covering 15% to 20%. Specified treatment: oral pan-JAK inhibitor, 5-10 mg twice daily. Patients with alopecia areata provided lesional scalp punch biopsies as well as peripheral blood. The input for sequencing was skin, taken at week 4, from a patient treated with tofacitinib. The receptors shown here come from a human donor with alopecia areata.

This clone was detected only once. This rearrangement joins TRBV19 to TRBJ1-6, with TRBD1 identical over 8 bases. V lost 10 bases, J lost 8 bases, and 7 bases stayed unmatched. The CDR3 length is 13 residues. The V gene's germline CDR1 is LNHDA and CDR2 SQIVND (reference sequence). CDR3: CATQGAEDSPLHF. Written as DNA, the CDR3 is TGTGCCACGCAGGGGGCTGAGGATTCACCCCTCCACTTT.

This clone was detected only once. The rearrangement links TRBV29-1 to TRBJ2-2, with 10 bases matching TRBD1. V gave up 4 bases and J gave up 6 bases; unmatched junction bases: 5. The CDR3 contains 14 residues. Germline V gene data show CDR1 as SQVTM and CDR2 as ANQGSEA. The CDR3 here is CSVGPGQGSGELFF. The CDR3 bases are TGCAGCGTTGGTCCGGGACAGGGGTCCGGGGAGCTGTTTTTT.

This chain links TRBV19 with TRBJ2-1; D perhaps matches TRBD2 (5 bases). The CDR3 loop spans 12 amino acids. The V end lost 10 bases, the J end lost 10 bases, and 17 bases lay between the germline ends. The germline V gene encodes CDR1 LNHDA and CDR2 SQIVND (reference sequence). The DNA of the CDR3 is TGTGCCACCAAGGTCCGTCGGGGAGAGCAGTTCTTC. It yields the protein CATKVRRGEQFF.

This chain uses TRBV7-8 with TRBJ2-7, with 8 positions matching TRBD1. Germline V gives CDR1 SGHVS, CDR2 FQNEAQ. V lost 5 bases and J lost 2; bases outside the gene matches: 11. This CDR3 contains 16 residues. CDR3 nucleotides: TGTGCCAGCAGCGCCCAATTCGACAGGGGAGCCTACGAGCAGTACTTC. Amino acid sequence: CASSAQFDRGAYEQYF.

This chain uses TRBV29-1 with TRBJ2-7; 7 positions agree with TRBD2. The J segment lost 6 bases and the V segment lost 8 bases, leaving 7 bases of the junction unmatched. The CDR3 spans 11 residues. CDR1 SQVTM and CDR2 ANQGSEA come from the germline V gene. CDR3 loop: CSYGLGREQYF. Here the CDR3 DNA reads TGCAGCTATGGACTAGGCCGCGAGCAGTACTTC.

The chain recombines TRBV5-5 with TRBJ2-7, with D tentatively TRBD1 (6 bases). V lost 5 bases to trimming and J lost 3 bases, with 15 bases between them. CDR3 length: 14 residues. Per the germline V gene, CDR1 is SGHKS and CDR2 is YYEKEE (reference sequence). CDR3 DNA sequence: TGTGCCAGCAGTGGGGGCGAAATCAACTACGAGCAGTACTTC. It specifies CASSGGEINYEQYF.

The rearrangement joins TRBV7-2 to TRBJ1-4, with D unresolved. The CDR3 spans 14 residues. The germline gives CDR1 SGHTA, CDR2 FQGNSA. The V end was cut by 5 bases, the J end by 10 bases, with 17 bases between. CDR3 sequence: CASSPVGPRVKLFF. In DNA form, the CDR3 reads TGTGCCAGCAGCCCAGTCGGGCCTCGGGTAAAACTGTTTTTT.

This chain connects TRBV30 to TRBJ2-7, with D tentatively TRBD2 (5 bases). Per germline, CDR1 GTSNPN and CDR2 SVGIG (reference sequence). The CDR3 loop spans 15 amino acids. The V end was cut by 4 bases, the J end by 0 bases, with 16 bases between. CDR3 DNA sequence: TGTGCCTGGAAAAGCCGGTTAGCGAGCTCCTACGAGCAGTACTTC. Translating it yields CAWKSRLASSYEQYF.

This chain connects TRBV10-2 to TRBJ1-5; D perhaps matches TRBD1 (5 bases). Per the germline V gene, CDR1 is WSHSY and CDR2 is SAAADI. Trimming pared 6 bases from V and 2 bases from J, leaving 11 bases between. The CDR3 extends over 14 amino acids. CDR3 sequence (DNA): TGCGCCAGCAGCTATGGACAAGGCAATCAGCCCCAGCATTTT. Translated: CASSYGQGNQPQHF.

This CDR3 reads CASSQRLADTQYF. In nucleotides, the CDR3 is TGCGCCAGCAGCCAACGACTAGCAGATACGCAGTATTTT. V and J are TRBV4-3 and TRBJ2-3; perhaps TRBD2 as D (6 bases). This CDR3 spans 13 amino acids. Germline loops: CDR1 LGHNA, CDR2 YSLEER. V lost 2 bases, J lost 4 bases, and 7 bases lay in between.

The chain links TRBV7-2 to TRBJ2-7; 11 bases agree with TRBD1. This CDR3 contains 18 residues. The germline V gene encodes CDR1 SGHTA and CDR2 FQGNSA. With 4 bases clipped from V and 4 bases from J, the junction kept 15 bases outside the gene matches. The CDR3 here is CASSSRGDRGAVRYEQYF. The CDR3 DNA sequence: TGTGCCAGCAGCTCAAGAGGGGACAGGGGGGCGGTACGATACGAGCAGTACTTC. Together with reference TRBV7-2 and TRBJ2-7, the CDR3 gives the full variable domain: GAGVSQSPSNKVTEKGKDVELRCDPISGHTALYWYRQSLGQGLEFLIYFQGNSAPDKSGLPSDRFSAERTGGSVSTLTIQRTQQEDSAVYLCASSSRGDRGAVRYEQYFGPGTRLTVT.

V usage is TRBV19 and J usage is TRBJ1-5, with a tentative D call TRBD1 (6 bases). Germline V gives CDR1 LNHDA, CDR2 SQIVND (reference sequence). CDR3 length: 14 amino acids. V was cut by 4 bases and J by 4 bases, with 11 bases left in between. CDR3 protein: CASSTQGPNQPQHF. DNA of the CDR3: TGTGCCAGTAGTACACAGGGTCCTAATCAGCCCCAGCATTTT.

This clone was picked up one time. The chain uses TRBV10-2 and TRBJ2-3; TRBD1 agrees at 7 bases. Germline values: CDR1 WSHSY, CDR2 SAAADI. The CDR3 spans 16 residues. The V segment lost 5 bases and the J segment 2 bases; nucleotides outside the gene matches: 10. CDR3 DNA: TGCGCCAGCAGTACAGGGGCGGCAGAATTCACAGATACGCAGTATTTT. It encodes CASSTGAAEFTDTQYF.

The rearrangement joins TRBV4-1 to TRBJ1-1; D is unclear. Germline values: CDR1 MGHRA, CDR2 YSYEKL. The CDR3 consists of 12 residues. The V end lost 1 base, the J end lost 8 bases, and 8 bases lay between the germline ends. CDR3 in DNA: TGCGCCAGCAGCCAAGGGCAGTTAGAAGCTTTCTTT. Its translation: CASSQGQLEAFF.

This chain uses TRBV5-6 with TRBJ2-7, with 12 nucleotides matching TRBD2. V lost 4 bases and J lost 0; bases outside the gene matches: 8. Germline-derived CDR1 and CDR2 are SGHDT and YYEEEE. This CDR3 region has 17 residues. This CDR3 reads CASSPGTSGQSSYEQYF. The CDR3 DNA sequence: TGTGCCAGCAGCCCCGGGACTAGCGGGCAAAGCTCCTACGAGCAGTACTTC.

The J gene is TRBJ1-2, the V gene TRBV19; perhaps TRBD1 as D (6 bases). The CDR3 contains 13 residues. V shed 6 bases and J shed 2 bases, with 10 bases lying between them. The germline V gene encodes CDR1 LNHDA and CDR2 SQIVND (reference sequence). The CDR3 spells CASRGDINYGYTF. The CDR3, as DNA: TGTGCCAGTAGAGGGGACATAAACTATGGCTACACCTTC. The full variable domain, in which reference TRBV19 and TRBJ1-2 provide the parts outside the CDR3, is DGGITQSPKYLFRKEGQNVTLSCEQNLNHDAMYWYRQDPGQGLRLIYYSQIVNDFQKGDIAEGYSVSREKKESFPLTVTSAQKNPTAFYLCASRGDINYGYTFGSGTRLTVV.

The CDR3 sequence is CASSLTRPPGEQYF. CDR3 DNA sequence: TGCGCCAGCAGCTTGACCAGGCCCCCGGGCGAGCAGTACTTC. The chain employs TRBV5-1 and TRBJ2-7; unclear D gene. With 1 base removed from V and 6 bases from J, the gap between germline ends came to 14 bases. There are 14 residues in the CDR3. CDR1 and CDR2 (germline): SGHRS, YFSETQ.

The rearrangement joins TRBV5-1 to TRBJ2-7, with TRBD2 identical over 7 bases. Germline V gene sequence: CDR1 SGHRS, CDR2 YFSETQ. The CDR3 contains 14 residues. The junction had 2 bases not matched to a gene; V was cut back by 0 bases and J by 2 bases. The CDR3 loop reads CASSLEGTTYEQYF. DNA of the CDR3: TGCGCCAGCAGCTTGGAAGGGACTACCTACGAGCAGTACTTC.

V usage is TRBV5-5 and J usage is TRBJ2-1, with 9 bases lining up with TRBD2. The CDR3 extends over 15 amino acids. In germline, CDR1 is SGHKS, CDR2 YYEKEE (reference sequence). The V gene end was trimmed by 3 bases and the J gene end by 4 bases; junction bases not matched to a gene: 5. The CDR3 nucleotides read TGTGCCAGCAGCTCGCTTCTAGCGGGATACAATGAGCAGTTCTTC. Protein product: CASSSLLAGYNEQFF.

This chain joins TRBV7-2 and TRBJ1-4; 8 bases agree with TRBD1. Germline-derived CDR1 and CDR2 are SGHTA and FQGNSA. The CDR3 is 16 residues long. With 4 bases clipped from V and 0 bases from J, the junction kept 4 bases outside the gene matches. The CDR3 nucleotides are TGTGCCAGCAGCTCCGGACAGGGTGCAACTAATGAAAAACTGTTTTTT. It yields the protein CASSSGQGATNEKLFF.

This clone was counted a single time. V is TRBV5-1 and J is TRBJ1-2, with a weak D call TRBD1 (5 bases). The CDR3 has 13 residues. Trimming took 2 bases from V and 7 from J, leaving 12 bases between them. Per the germline V gene, CDR1 is SGHRS and CDR2 is YFSETQ. The CDR3 protein is CASSFFQGSGYTF. In DNA, the CDR3 is TGCGCCAGCAGCTTCTTCCAGGGATCTGGCTACACCTTC.

J is TRBJ2-2 and V is TRBV7-9; D not resolved. From germline, CDR1 is SEHNR and CDR2 FQNEAQ (reference sequence). V was trimmed by 5 bases and J by 5 bases, leaving 12 bases between them. This CDR3 comprises 14 residues. DNA for the CDR3: TGTGCCAGCAGCCCTCTCCCCAGTACCGGGGAGCTGTTTTTT. Amino acid sequence: CASSPLPSTGELFF. Variable domain in full (rest from reference TRBV7-9 and TRBJ2-2): DTGVSQNPRHKITKRGQNVTFRCDPISEHNRLYWYRQTLGQGPEFLTYFQNEAQLEKSRLLSDRFSAERPKGSFSTLEIQRTEQGDSAMYLCASSPLPSTGELFFGEGSRLTVL.

V usage is TRBV6-5 and J usage is TRBJ2-3; D is unresolved. The germline CDR1 and CDR2 sequences are MNHEY and SVGAGI. V lost 5 bases, J lost 0 bases, and 9 bases lay in between. The CDR3 extends over 14 amino acids. For the CDR3, the DNA is TGTGCCAGCAGTGAACATGACAGCACAGATACGCAGTATTTT. As protein: CASSEHDSTDTQYF.